This T cell receptor beta chain appears in the sequencing data of a study of T cells after yellow fever vaccination (dated by TCRdb to the late 2010s). A note on the overall study: The SMART-Seq v4 Ultra Low Input RNA kit was used to prepare libraries from fractions with low cell numbers. Bulk TCR alpha and beta repertoires were sequenced longitudinally to track T-cell clones before and after primary and booster YFV17D yellow fever vaccination. Two healthy male donors, one aged 18 to 30 and one aged 30 to 40 years, made up the cohort. Blood was collected at multiple timepoints before and after primary and secondary immunization, and bulk PBMC replicates and cell subsets were isolated. Summary of the overall study and its limitations: The secondary T-cell response was found to be weaker but faster than the primary response, with a peak reached on day 5 rather than on day 15. A small share of clonotypes occurred in both CD4 and CD8 compartments, likely arising from convergent recombination. Because the study included only a couple of donors, the extent to which the findings can be generalized is limited. Computational filtering was needed because FACS-sorted repertoires could contain abundant contaminating clonotypes from the bulk population. Most clones expanded after primary vaccination were re-detected after the booster (about 96% of CD4 and around 86% of CD8), suggesting broad memory maintenance.

Synthesis of TCR cDNA relied on 5'RACE template switching, a step that introduced a universal primer site along with unique molecular identifiers. Priming of cDNA synthesis was performed from both the TCR alpha and TCR beta constant segments. Library amplification involved two PCR steps, and the second step added sample barcodes and sequencing adapters. Sequencing of the libraries was done on either Illumina HiSeq 2500 (2x100 bp) or NovaSeq (2x150 bp). The published analysis was carried out like this. Demultiplexing of reads and collapsing into UMI consensus sequences were performed with MIGEC, and V(D)J alignment was carried out with MiXCR. Clonotypes responding to the vaccine were identified with edgeR on replicate PBMC samples, with the criteria of FDR below 0.01 and a log2 fold change above 5 up to day 15. CD4 or CD8 identity was assigned to each bulk clonotype according to whether the clonotype was present at higher abundance in the sequenced CD4 repertoire or the sequenced CD8 repertoire. TCRdb reanalyzed the raw reads on its own, using fastp at Q25 for trimming and MiXCR for clone calling, and kept in-frame beta chains. Records with the same CDR3 protein are collapsed into one entry carrying the most frequent genes and DNA. Here the V and J calls rest on TCRdb's processing, not on the authors' analysis. Here the sample has hundreds of thousands of distinct CDR3 sequences; roughly 13% occur a single time. Of the sample, over 12% falls within the top ten clones.

CDR1 and CDR2, per the germline V gene (reference sequence), are SEHNR and FQNEAQ. Its CDR3 holds 13 amino acids, cysteine through phenylalanine. The entry retains the CDR3 DNA only, 39 bases that are in frame from base 1. This clonotype has a count of ten or more. Its antigen remains undetermined. At one end, the junction sequence differs from germline, possibly due to a read error. Per the publication, the treatment or condition label means: live attenuated yellow fever vaccine strain. At every blood-draw timepoint, two biological replicates of bulk PBMCs were collected. PBMCs were isolated from peripheral blood using a standard Ficoll-Paque protocol. TriZol was used to extract RNA from bulk PBMCs, CD4 and CD8 fractions, and dextramer-positive and dextramer-negative fractions.

The chain employs TRBV7-9 and TRBJ1-1; TRBD1 fits 8 bases in the junction. The TCR comes from a man between 25 and 39 years old who received the YFV17D yellow fever vaccine. Here the sequenced sample was PBMCs, taken on the day of the yellow fever booster vaccination. The CDR3 protein: CASSPTGGTEAFF. The nucleotide sequence reads as follows: TGCGCCAGCAGCCCCACAGGGGGCACTGAAGCTTTCTTT.